The clone carrying this T cell receptor beta chain was detected ten times or more. The sample belongs to a study of T cells of healthy individuals. TCRdb re-derived calls from the 5' RACE reads in MiXCR, one entry per CDR3 protein. This table has about 82,000 distinct CDR3 sequences, roughly 5% appearing once. Germline V gene sequence: CDR1 WSHSY, CDR2 SAAADI. V was trimmed by 2 bases and J by 0 bases, leaving 11 bases between them. This CDR3 is 16 amino acids long. This sequence was found in a female donor in good health. The genes are TRBV10-2 and TRBJ1-3; D remains ambiguous. CDR3 DNA: TGCGCCAGCAGTGAGCTGTCGATCCGCTCTGGAAACACCATATATTTT. This gives the protein CASSELSIRSGNTIYF.